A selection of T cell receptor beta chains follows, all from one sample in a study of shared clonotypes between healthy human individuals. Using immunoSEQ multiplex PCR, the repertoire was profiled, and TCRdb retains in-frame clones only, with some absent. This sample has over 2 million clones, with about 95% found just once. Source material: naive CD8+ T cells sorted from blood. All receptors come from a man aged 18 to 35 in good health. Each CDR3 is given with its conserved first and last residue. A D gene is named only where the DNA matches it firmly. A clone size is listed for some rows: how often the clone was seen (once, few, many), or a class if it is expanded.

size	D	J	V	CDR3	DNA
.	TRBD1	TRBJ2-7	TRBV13	CASTFGDRGYEQYF	TGTGCCAGCACCTTTGGGGACAGGGGGTACGAGCAGTACTTC
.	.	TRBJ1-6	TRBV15	CATSRDWDSPLHF	TGTGCCACCAGCAGAGATTGGGACTCACCCCTCCACTTT
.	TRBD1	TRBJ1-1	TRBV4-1	CASSQPDRGYAEAFF	TGCGCCAGCAGCCAACCCGACAGGGGATATGCTGAAGCTTTCTTT
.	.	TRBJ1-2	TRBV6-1	CASSEGVTDYGYTF	TGTGCCAGCAGTGAGGGGGTGACAGACTATGGCTACACCTTC
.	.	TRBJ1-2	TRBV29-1	CSVVDTRNYGYTF	TGCAGCGTTGTAGACACTCGAAACTATGGCTACACCTTC
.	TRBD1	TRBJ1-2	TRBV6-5	CASSYSTGETNYGYTF	TGTGCCAGCAGTTACTCGACAGGGGAGACTAACTATGGCTACACCTTC
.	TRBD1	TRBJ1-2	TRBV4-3	CASSQWTGVDYGYTF	TGCGCCAGCAGCCAATGGACAGGGGTGGACTATGGCTACACCTTC
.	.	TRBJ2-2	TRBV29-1	CSVESGDRAGELFF	TGCAGCGTTGAATCGGGAGACAGGGCCGGGGAGCTGTTTTTT
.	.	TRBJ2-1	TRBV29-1	CSATPGSSNEQFF	TGCAGCGCTACCCCAGGGTCCAGCAATGAGCAGTTCTTC
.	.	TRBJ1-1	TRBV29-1	CTPRDLGMNTEAFF	TGCACCCCGCGGGACTTAGGAATGAACACTGAAGCTTTCTTT
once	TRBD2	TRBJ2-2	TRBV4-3	CASSQDRTSGMNTGELFF	TGCGCCAGCAGCCAAGATCGAACTAGCGGGATGAACACCGGGGAGCTGTTTTTT
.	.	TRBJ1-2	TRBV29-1	CSVAGNPQGFNYGYTF	TGCAGCGTTGCCGGGAATCCTCAAGGGTTTAACTATGGCTACACCTTC
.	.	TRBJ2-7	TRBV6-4	CASSDSTREPYEQYF	TGTGCCAGCAGTGACTCGACAAGGGAGCCTTACGAGCAGTACTTC
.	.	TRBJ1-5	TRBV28	CASSPGQPQHF	TGTGCCAGCAGCCCAGGTCAGCCCCAGCATTTT
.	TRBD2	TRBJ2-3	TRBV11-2	CASSLLAGVGTDTQYF	TGTGCCAGCAGCTTATTAGCGGGAGTGGGCACAGATACGCAGTATTTT
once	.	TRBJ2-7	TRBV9	CASSVAPDYEQYF	TGTGCCAGCAGCGTAGCTCCGGACTACGAGCAGTACTTC
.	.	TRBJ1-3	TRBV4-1	CASSQVTEGSGNTIYF	TGCGCCAGCAGCCAAGTGACCGAGGGGTCTGGAAACACCATATATTTT
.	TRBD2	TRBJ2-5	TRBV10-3	CAISESGLAGGPGETQYF	TGTGCCATCAGTGAGTCAGGACTAGCGGGAGGGCCTGGAGAGACCCAGTACTTC
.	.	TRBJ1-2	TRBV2	CAGYPFPRDTDGYTF	TGTGCCGGCTACCCATTTCCTAGGGACACAGATGGCTACACCTTC
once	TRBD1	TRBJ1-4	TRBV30	CAWVDRGRDEKLFF	TGTGCCTGGGTAGACAGGGGTCGGGATGAAAAACTGTTTTTT
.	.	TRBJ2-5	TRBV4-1	CATGVDARQETQYF	TGCGCCACGGGGGTGGACGCCCGACAAGAGACCCAGTACTTC
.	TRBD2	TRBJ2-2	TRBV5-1	CASSAGLAGTGELFF	TGCGCCAGCAGCGCGGGACTAGCGGGTACCGGGGAGCTGTTTTTT
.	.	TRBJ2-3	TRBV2	CASSEIDGGEADTQYF	TGTGCCAGCAGTGAAATTGACGGGGGCGAGGCAGATACGCAGTATTTT
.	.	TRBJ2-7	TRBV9	CASSVGTATYEQYF	TGTGCCAGCAGCGTAGGGACAGCCACCTACGAGCAGTACTTC
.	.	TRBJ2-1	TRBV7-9	CASSLGVLGEQFF	TGTGCCAGCAGCTTAGGTGTTTTGGGTGAGCAGTTCTTC
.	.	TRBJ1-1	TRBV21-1	CASSKPRTVRTEAFF	TGTGCCAGCAGCAAGCCCAGGACTGTGCGGACTGAAGCTTTCTTT
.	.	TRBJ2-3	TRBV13	CASSYLELGTDTQYF	TGTGCCAGCAGCTACCTCGAGTTGGGCACAGATACGCAGTATTTT
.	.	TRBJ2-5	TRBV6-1	CASSGWWGGETQYF	TGTGCCAGCAGTGGATGGTGGGGGGGCGAGACCCAGTACTTC
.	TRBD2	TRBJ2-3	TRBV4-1	CASSPTSGSTDTQYF	TGCGCCAGCAGCCCCACTAGCGGAAGCACAGATACGCAGTATTTT
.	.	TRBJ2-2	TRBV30	CAWLGAAEINTGELFF	TGTGCCTGGCTCGGGGCCGCCGAGATTAACACCGGGGAGCTGTTTTTT
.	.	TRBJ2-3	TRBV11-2	CASSQRWQTSTDTQYF	TGTGCCAGCAGCCAGAGGTGGCAGACTAGCACAGATACGCAGTATTTT
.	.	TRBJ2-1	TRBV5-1	CASSSPETTGEQFF	TGCGCCAGCAGCTCCCCCGAAACTACTGGTGAGCAGTTCTTC
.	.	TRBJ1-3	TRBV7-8	CASSAYVGTGNTIYF	TGTGCCAGCAGCGCTTATGTGGGCACTGGAAACACCATATATTTT
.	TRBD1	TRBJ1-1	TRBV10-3	CAISEDRATEAFF	TGTGCCATCAGTGAAGACAGGGCAACTGAAGCTTTCTTT
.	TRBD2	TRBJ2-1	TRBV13	CASSLDALAGPSSYNEQFF	TGTGCCAGCAGCTTAGACGCACTAGCGGGGCCTAGCTCCTACAATGAGCAGTTCTTC
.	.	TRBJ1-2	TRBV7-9	CASSQLGAEGYTF	TGTGCCAGCAGCCAACTCGGGGCTGAGGGCTACACCTTC
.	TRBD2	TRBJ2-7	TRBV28	CASSLRGDEQYF	TGTGCCAGCAGTCTACGGGGGGACGAGCAGTACTTC
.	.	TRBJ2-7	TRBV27	CASSSRTGSSYEQYF	TGTGCCAGCAGTTCGAGAACGGGTAGCTCCTACGAGCAGTACTTC
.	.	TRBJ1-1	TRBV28	CASSFVEEAFF	TGTGCCAGCAGTTTTGTAGAAGAAGCTTTCTTT
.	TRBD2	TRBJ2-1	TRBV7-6	CASSLELADNEQFF	TGTGCCAGCAGCTTAGAACTAGCGGATAATGAGCAGTTCTTC